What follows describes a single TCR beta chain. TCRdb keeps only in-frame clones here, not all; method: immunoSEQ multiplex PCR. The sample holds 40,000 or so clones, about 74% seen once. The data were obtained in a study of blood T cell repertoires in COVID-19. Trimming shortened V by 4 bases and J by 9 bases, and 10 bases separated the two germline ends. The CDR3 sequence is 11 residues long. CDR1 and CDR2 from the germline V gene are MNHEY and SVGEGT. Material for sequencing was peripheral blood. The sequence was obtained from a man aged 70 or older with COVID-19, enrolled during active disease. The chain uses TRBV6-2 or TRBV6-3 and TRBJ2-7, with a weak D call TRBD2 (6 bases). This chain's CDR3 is CASSWRGWQYF. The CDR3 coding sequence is TGTGCCAGCAGTTGGAGGGGATGGCAGTACTTC.